The clone carrying this TCR beta chain has just one count. Under the authors' procedure: Amplification from reference gene primers served as the basis for estimated nucleated cell counts. The protocol was immunoSEQ multiplex PCR, while the TCRdb copy is restricted to in-frame clones and leaves out a portion. The V and J calls and clone size are taken from that table; D and trimming were inferred from the DNA. The sample yields 150,000 to 200,000 clones, 84% seen once. This specimen belongs to a study of blood T cell repertoires in COVID-19. The CDR3 contains 14 residues. Trimming removed 2 bases at V and 4 bases at J, with 11 bases between. Germline V gene data show CDR1 as MNHNY and CDR2 as SVGAGI (reference sequence).

The sequenced material came from PBMCs or T cells enriched from blood (not recorded which). The chain carries TRBV6-6 and TRBJ1-1; D ambiguous. The TCR sequence derives from a man between 50 and 59 years old who had recovered from COVID-19. Here the CDR3 reads CASSYAESGTEAFF. For the CDR3, the DNA is TGTGCCAGCAGTTACGCCGAATCGGGCACTGAAGCTTTCTTT.